The sequence of this T cell receptor beta chain was determined in a study of blood T cell repertoires in COVID-19. For the study at large: Sources were T cells, B-cell-depleted T cells, or PBMCs; the material itself was cDNA or gDNA.

This CDR3 has 16 residues. Per germline, CDR1 SGHTA and CDR2 FQGTGA. J gave up 4 bases and V 5 bases, and 10 bases lay outside the gene matches. Here immunoSEQ multiplex PCR was the method, and the copy in TCRdb shows in-frame clones only, minus some. The table shows approximately 390,000 clones, with about 89% occurring only once. The J gene is TRBJ2-1, the V gene TRBV7-3; 8 bases agree with TRBD2. Sequenced sample: peripheral blood. This TCR was recovered from a woman between 55 and 75 years old with COVID-19, enrolled during active disease. The CDR3 sequence: CASSRPGVAGYNEQFF. CDR3 in DNA: TGTGCCAGCAGCCGACCGGGGGTAGCGGGGTACAATGAGCAGTTCTTC.